The TCR beta chain described here comes from a study of cytomegalovirus exposure and HLA in healthy donors. Using immunoSEQ multiplex PCR, the repertoire was profiled, and TCRdb retains in-frame clones only, with some absent. The table has 200,000 or so clones, roughly 84% seen once; the top ten hold less than 9%. Worth noting for this clone: Its antigen is not known.

There are 12 residues in the CDR3. The V gene end was trimmed by 4 bases and the J gene end by 6 bases; junction bases not matched to a gene: 1. Germline-derived CDR1 and CDR2 are SGHVS and FNYEAQ. Study-wide findings and caveats: According to the study, 160 or so TCR beta chains were cytomegalovirus-associated.

Sequenced: PBMCs. The receptor was derived from a young man in good health and CMV-seropositive. The genes are TRBV7-6 and TRBJ2-7, with TRBD2 matching over 9 bases. The CDR3 spells CASSSSGTEQYF. The CDR3 DNA is TGTGCCAGCAGCTCTAGCGGGACCGAGCAGTACTTC.